The present TCR beta chain was sequenced within a study of patients and donors after allogeneic stem cell transplantation. Using its own MiXCR run on the RT-PCR reads, TCRdb lists one record per CDR3 protein. The sample shows roughly 180,000 distinct CDR3 sequences, less than 45% of them seen only once. The junction had 8 bases not matched to a gene; V was cut back by 4 bases and J by 6 bases. The CDR3 length is 16 residues. Sequenced sample: blood, either unsorted or a sorted T cell fraction (not recorded which). The TCR sequence derives from a human donor who was either an allogeneic HSCT recipient or a stem cell or donor lymphocyte infusion donor (not recorded which). It is not recorded whose cells these are; they may come from a transplant donor. The chain uses TRBV12-3 or TRBV12-4 and TRBJ2-1; 11 bases agree with TRBD2. Written as DNA, the CDR3 is TGTGCCAGCAGTTCCCCGACTAGCGGGACGACCAATGAGCAGTTCTTC. Its translation: CASSSPTSGTTNEQFF.